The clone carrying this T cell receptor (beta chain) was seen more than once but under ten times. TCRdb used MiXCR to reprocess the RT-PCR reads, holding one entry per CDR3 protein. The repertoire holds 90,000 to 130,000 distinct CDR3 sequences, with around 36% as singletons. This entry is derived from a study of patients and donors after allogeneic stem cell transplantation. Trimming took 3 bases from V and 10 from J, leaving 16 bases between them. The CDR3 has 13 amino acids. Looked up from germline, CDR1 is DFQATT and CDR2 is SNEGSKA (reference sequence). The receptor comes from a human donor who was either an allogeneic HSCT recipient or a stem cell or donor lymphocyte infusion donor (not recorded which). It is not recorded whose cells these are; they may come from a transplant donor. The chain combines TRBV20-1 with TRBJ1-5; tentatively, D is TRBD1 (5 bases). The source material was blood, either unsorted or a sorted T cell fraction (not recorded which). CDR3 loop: CSASRDPIEPQHF. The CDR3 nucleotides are TGCAGTGCTAGCAGGGACCCCATCGAACCCCAGCATTTT.